Following are 30 T cell receptor beta chains from one sample sequenced in a study. TCRdb fed the 5' RACE reads into MiXCR, producing one record per CDR3 protein. The sample consists of around 52,000 distinct CDR3 sequences, around a quarter of them appearing once. Sequencing was done on a sample of tumor-infiltrating memory CD4+ T cells sorted from the breast tumor. Subset of the sample: memory CD4+ T cells, CD4+CD45RO+CD25-. The source is a female donor with breast cancer.

V and J are TRBV5-1 and TRBJ2-2, with D tentatively TRBD1 or TRBD2 (5 bases each). Germline-derived CDR1 and CDR2 are SGHRS and YFSETQ. This CDR3 has 16 amino acids. V lost 0 bases to trimming and J lost 0 bases, with 9 bases between them. CDR3 region: CASSLVGGANTGELFF. In nucleotides, the CDR3 is TGCGCCAGCAGCTTGGTTGGGGGAGCGAACACCGGGGAGCTGTTTTTT.

In its sample, this clonotype was seen many times. J is TRBJ2-3 and V is TRBV11-3; D gene unclear. Germline assignment: CDR1 SGHNT and CDR2 YENEEA. V lost 7 bases and J 6 bases, leaving 8 bases between the germline ends. This CDR3 is 11 amino acids long. The CDR3: CASTRTDTQYF. CDR3 nucleotide sequence: TGTGCCAGCACCCGTACGGATACGCAGTATTTT.

This clonotype was recorded a few times. V is TRBV7-9 and J is TRBJ2-5, with 9 nucleotides matching TRBD1. The V segment lost 0 bases and the J segment 1 base; nucleotides outside the gene matches: 3. The CDR3 is made up of 16 amino acids. The germline gives CDR1 SEHNR, CDR2 FQNEAQ (reference sequence). CDR3 protein: CASSLAGQGSQETQYF. DNA of the CDR3: TGTGCCAGCAGCTTAGCGGGACAGGGATCCCAAGAGACCCAGTACTTC.

A few counts support this clonotype. The V gene is TRBV9, the J gene TRBJ2-1, with TRBD2 matching 10 bases. Germline lookup yields CDR1 SGDLS and CDR2 YYNGEE. V was pared by 0 bases and J by 10 bases, with 1 base of the junction left unmatched. The CDR3 covers 13 residues. CDR3 sequence reads: CASSVGGLAEQFF. The CDR3 DNA reads TGTGCCAGCAGCGTAGGGGGACTAGCGGAGCAGTTCTTC.

V usage is TRBV11-1 and J usage is TRBJ2-5, with 11 bases matching TRBD2. This CDR3 comprises 16 residues. V trimming: 5 bases; J trimming: 0 bases; junction bases outside the gene matches: 5. The germline V gene encodes CDR1 SGHAT and CDR2 FQDESV (reference sequence). CDR3 nucleotide sequence: TGTGCCAGCAGCCCGGGACTAGCGGACGACCAAGAGACCCAGTACTTC. This gives the protein CASSPGLADDQETQYF.

This clonotype was counted a few times. This chain uses TRBV28 with TRBJ1-2; 8 bases agree with TRBD1. The CDR3 length is 14 residues. V lost 2 bases to trimming and J lost 8 bases; unmatched junction nucleotides: 7. The V gene's germline CDR1 is MDHEN and CDR2 SYDVKM. The CDR3 loop reads CASSLGQGARGYTF. The CDR3 bases are TGTGCCAGCAGTTTAGGTCAGGGGGCTAGAGGCTACACCTTC.

The chain carries TRBV5-1 and TRBJ2-3; D unclear. Germline assignment: CDR1 SGHRS and CDR2 YFSETQ. V lost 0 bases to trimming and J lost 2 bases, with 10 bases between them. The CDR3 is 15 residues long. CDR3 nucleotides: TGCGCCAGCAGCTTGGAAGCAGGATACACAGATACGCAGTATTTT. It yields the protein CASSLEAGYTDTQYF.

This chain uses TRBV5-1 with TRBJ1-2, with unresolved D. Between the trimmed V and J ends, which lost 3 bases and 2 bases, there was a span of 14 bases. The germline CDR1 and CDR2 sequences are SGHRS and YFSETQ. CDR3 length: 15 residues. The CDR3 loop is CASSSIGSQNYGYTF. CDR3 DNA sequence: TGCGCCAGCAGCTCTATCGGTTCCCAAAACTATGGCTACACCTTC.

This clonotype has just a few counts. This sequence joins TRBV7-9 and TRBJ2-7; no clear D. With 1 base removed from V and 9 bases from J, the gap between germline ends came to 13 bases. This CDR3 comprises 13 residues. Germline V gives CDR1 SEHNR, CDR2 FQNEAQ (reference sequence). In DNA form, the CDR3 reads TGTGCCAGCAGCTTAGAGGACGTTTCGGGGCAGTACTTC. Its protein product is CASSLEDVSGQYF.

The rearrangement joins TRBV20-1 to TRBJ2-7; 10 nucleotides match TRBD2. The CDR3 has 15 amino acids. Germline CDR1 reads DFQATT; CDR2 reads SNEGSKA (reference sequence). The V and J ends lost 0 bases and 4 bases, in that order; junction bases with no gene match: 6. For the CDR3, the DNA is TGCAGTGCTAGAGATGGGGTAGCGGGGGGTTACGAGCAGTACTTC. Protein: CSARDGVAGGYEQYF.

The V and J genes are TRBV18 and TRBJ2-7; D is possibly TRBD2 (6 bases). The CDR3 has 12 residues. The germline V gene has CDR1 KGHSH and CDR2 LQKENI. V shed 3 bases and J shed 4 bases, with 7 bases lying between them. The CDR3 region is CASSPGGYEQYF. CDR3 DNA sequence: TGTGCCAGCTCACCGGGGGGTTACGAGCAGTACTTC.

CDR3 in DNA: TGTGCCAGCAGCTTAGGGCCCCTTTCACCCCTCCACTTT. Translated: CASSLGPLSPLHF. J is TRBJ1-6 and V is TRBV7-3, with no clear D. The CDR3 has 13 amino acids. V shed 2 bases and J shed 9 bases, with 8 bases lying between them. The germline V gene encodes CDR1 SGHTA and CDR2 FQGTGA.

The chain has TRBV6-6 and TRBJ1-2; D is unclear. Trimming removed 6 bases from V and 2 bases from J, with 10 bases in between. CDR1 MNHNY and CDR2 SVGAGI come from the germline V gene (reference sequence). The CDR3 spans 13 residues. CDR3 sequence: CASRTSQNYGYTF. As DNA, the CDR3 is TGTGCCAGCAGGACGTCCCAAAACTATGGCTACACCTTC.

In this sample, this clonotype turned up a few times. This rearrangement joins TRBV6-2 or TRBV6-3 to TRBJ2-7; 7 bases are a match to TRBD1. The CDR3 spans 13 residues. Germline values: CDR1 MNHEY, CDR2 SVGEGT. V was pared by 8 bases and J by 4 bases, with 8 bases of the junction left unmatched. CDR3 in amino acids: CASATGQAYEQYF. CDR3 coding DNA: TGTGCCAGCGCGACCGGACAGGCATACGAGCAGTACTTC.

V gene TRBV20-1 combines with J gene TRBJ1-2; the D gene is possibly TRBD1 (6 bases). Trimming took 0 bases from V and 8 from J, leaving 16 bases between them. CDR3 size: 14 residues. The germline V gene encodes CDR1 DFQATT and CDR2 SNEGSKA (reference sequence). The CDR3 DNA is TGCAGTGCTAGAGAGGGGCAGGGGTTTGAGGGCTACACCTTC. It yields the protein CSAREGQGFEGYTF.

In its sample, this clonotype was seen a few times. CDR3 residues: CATSDLVGAGTDTQYF. The CDR3 region has the DNA TGTGCCACCAGTGATTTGGTGGGGGCAGGGACAGATACGCAGTATTTT. V usage is TRBV24-1 and J usage is TRBJ2-3, with a possible D match to TRBD1 (6 bases). The V and J ends lost 0 bases and 3 bases respectively, with 12 bases between them. The CDR3 extends over 16 amino acids. Per germline, CDR1 KGHDR and CDR2 SFDVKD.

This clonotype was found a few times. The V and J genes are TRBV4-3 and TRBJ1-5; D gene unclear. Between the trimmed V and J ends, which lost 0 bases and 3 bases, there was a span of 6 bases. Germline V gene lookup returns CDR1 LGHNA and CDR2 YSLEER. The CDR3 contains 14 residues. The CDR3 sequence is CASSQDINNQPQHF. The CDR3, as DNA: TGCGCCAGCAGCCAAGATATCAACAATCAGCCCCAGCATTTT.

The V and J genes are TRBV3-1 and TRBJ1-1, with 7 bases that match TRBD1. J was trimmed by 6 bases and V by 4 bases; bases with no gene match: 8. Germline CDR1 reads LGHDT; CDR2 reads YNNKEL (reference sequence). The CDR3 is made up of 14 amino acids. In nucleotides, the CDR3 is TGTGCCAGCAGCCCCCAGGGGGATCGCGCTGAAGCTTTCTTT. Translation gives CASSPQGDRAEAFF.

There are a few counts of this clonotype. The V and J genes are TRBV7-9 and TRBJ2-1; D is unresolved. In germline, CDR1 is SEHNR, CDR2 FQNEAQ (reference sequence). There are 10 residues in the CDR3. V was cut by 11 bases and J by 5 bases, with 7 bases left in between. The DNA of the CDR3 is TGTGCCCCCGGGCACAATGAGCAGTTCTTC. This codes for CAPGHNEQFF.

The sample holds one count of this clonotype. The chain uses TRBV6-5 and TRBJ2-7; D gene ambiguous. The CDR3 loop spans 14 amino acids. V was cut by 0 bases and J by 7 bases, with 13 bases left in between. The V gene's germline CDR1 is MNHEY and CDR2 SVGAGI. The CDR3 region is CASSYSFTVHEQYF. CDR3 DNA: TGTGCCAGCAGTTACTCGTTTACAGTACATGAGCAGTACTTC.

V usage is TRBV6-2 or TRBV6-3 and J usage is TRBJ1-1; 7 bases are shared with TRBD1. V lost 2 bases to trimming and J lost 7 bases; unmatched junction nucleotides: 7. Germline V lookup: CDR1 MNHEY, CDR2 SVGEGT. The CDR3 consists of 14 residues. For the CDR3, the DNA is TGTGCCAGCAGTTACCTGACAGGGAAGATTGAAGCTTTCTTT. Encoded protein: CASSYLTGKIEAFF.

This clonotype was found a few times. This chain joins TRBV7-2 and TRBJ2-7; 9 nucleotides align to TRBD1. The ends lost 5 bases at V and 1 base at J; junction bases unmatched: 6. This CDR3 has 15 residues. Looked up from germline, CDR1 is SGHTA and CDR2 is FQGNSA. The CDR3 loop is CASSGGQGMSYEQYF. CDR3 DNA: TGTGCCAGCAGCGGGGGACAGGGAATGTCCTACGAGCAGTACTTC.

V gene TRBV18 combines with J gene TRBJ1-6; D unresolved. V was clipped by 8 bases and J by 0 bases, with 14 bases between them. The CDR3 runs to 16 residues. Looked up from germline, CDR1 is KGHSH and CDR2 is LQKENI. The CDR3 sequence is CASPTGIGSYNSPLHF. The CDR3 coding sequence is TGTGCCAGCCCCACTGGGATAGGCTCCTATAATTCACCCCTCCACTTT. The full variable domain, in which reference TRBV18 and TRBJ1-6 provide the parts outside the CDR3, is NAGVMQNPRHLVRRRGQEARLRCSPMKGHSHVYWYRQLPEEGLKFMVYLQKENIIDESGMPKERFSAEFPKEGPSILRIQQVVRGDSAAYFCASPTGIGSYNSPLHFGNGTRLTVT.

The chain couples TRBV19 to TRBJ1-2; tentative D call: TRBD1 (6 bases). The CDR3 sequence is 15 residues long. Between the trimmed V and J ends, which lost 5 bases and 4 bases, there was a span of 17 bases. Germline assignment: CDR1 LNHDA and CDR2 SQIVND (reference sequence). DNA of the CDR3: TGTGCCAGTAGTGTCCAGGGGACGAGGCTCTATGGCTACACCTTC. Amino acid sequence: CASSVQGTRLYGYTF.

V usage is TRBV7-9 and J usage is TRBJ2-1, with D maybe TRBD2 (5 bases). The germline V gene encodes CDR1 SEHNR and CDR2 FQNEAQ (reference sequence). V gave up 1 base and J gave up 10 bases, with 11 bases separating them. This CDR3 comprises 13 residues. CDR3 DNA: TGTGCCAGCAGCTTAGAGGAAGGAGGCGAGCAGTTCTTC. Translated: CASSLEEGGEQFF.

Worth noting for this clonotype: An end of the junction does not agree with germline; a read error may underlie this. The chain is built from TRBV7-3 and TRBJ2-2; 9 bases map to TRBD2. The germline V gene encodes CDR1 SGHTA and CDR2 FQGTGA. This CDR3 spans 14 amino acids. The CDR3 here is CDSSLAGAGGELFF. The CDR3 DNA is TGTGACAGCAGCTTAGCGGGAGCGGGCGGGGAGCTGTTTTTT. Full variable domain (outside the CDR3, taken from reference TRBV7-3 and TRBJ2-2): GAGVSQTPSNKVTEKGKYVELRCDPISGHTALYWYRQSLGQGPEFLIYFQGTGAADDSGLPNDRFFAVRPEGSVSTLKIQRTERGDSAVYLCDSSLAGAGGELFFGEGSRLTVL.

This clonotype turned up a few times. The V gene is TRBV15, the J gene TRBJ2-3; TRBD2 might be the D (5 bases). The V gene's germline CDR1 is LNHNV and CDR2 YYDKDF (reference sequence). Between the trimmed V and J ends, which lost 0 bases and 1 base, there was a span of 5 bases. This CDR3 comprises 14 residues. CDR3 sequence: CATSRDGGTDTQYF. The DNA of the CDR3 is TGTGCCACCAGCAGAGACGGGGGCACAGATACGCAGTATTTT.

This clonotype has a handful of counts. The chain employs TRBV6-5 and TRBJ2-2; 11 bases are shared with TRBD2. Germline V lookup: CDR1 MNHEY, CDR2 SVGAGI. The V and J ends lost 6 bases and 3 bases, in that order; junction bases with no gene match: 3. The CDR3 sequence is 15 residues long. This CDR3 reads CASRGTSGYTGELFF. For the CDR3, the DNA is TGTGCCAGCAGGGGGACTAGCGGATACACCGGGGAGCTGTTTTTT.

This clonotype came up a few times. For the CDR3, the DNA is TGTGCCATCAGTGATCCGGCAGGGGGCCTCTATGGCTACACCTTC. It encodes CAISDPAGGLYGYTF. The rearrangement uses TRBV10-3 and TRBJ1-2, with 8 bases aligning to TRBD1. Germline V gene sequence: CDR1 ENHRY, CDR2 SYGVKD. V lost 3 bases and J lost 4; bases outside the gene matches: 7. The CDR3 contains 15 residues.

The rearrangement links TRBV4-2 to TRBJ2-1; a weak D match, TRBD1 (6 bases). Germline lookup yields CDR1 LGHNA and CDR2 YNFKEQ. The CDR3 sequence is 14 residues long. Between the trimmed V and J ends, which lost 1 base and 9 bases, there was a span of 13 bases. The CDR3 protein is CASSQVDRSGEQFF. In nucleotides, the CDR3 is TGTGCCAGCAGCCAAGTCGACAGGTCGGGTGAGCAGTTCTTC.